This record concerns one T cell receptor beta chain sequence. The antigen is undetermined. The source of the sample is a study of cytomegalovirus exposure and HLA in healthy donors. Notes on the study in general: Usually a TCR sequence was rare, but some public TCRs were found in many donors.

Germline CDR1 reads SGHDT; CDR2 reads YYEEEE. There are 13 residues in the CDR3. V lost 5 bases and J lost 7; bases outside the gene matches: 6. Primers: 60 Vbeta forward and 13 Jbeta reverse. Here immunoSEQ multiplex PCR was the method, and the copy in TCRdb shows in-frame clones only, minus some. The sample records 90,000 or so clones, about 80% being singletons. The source material was PBMCs. The chain couples TRBV5-6 to TRBJ1-2, with 9 bases fitting TRBD1. This receptor was taken from a woman aged 50 to 65 in good health and CMV-seropositive. DNA of the CDR3: TGTGCCAGCAGAAAACAGGGGGCCGGTGGCTACACCTTC. It codes for CASRKQGAGGYTF.